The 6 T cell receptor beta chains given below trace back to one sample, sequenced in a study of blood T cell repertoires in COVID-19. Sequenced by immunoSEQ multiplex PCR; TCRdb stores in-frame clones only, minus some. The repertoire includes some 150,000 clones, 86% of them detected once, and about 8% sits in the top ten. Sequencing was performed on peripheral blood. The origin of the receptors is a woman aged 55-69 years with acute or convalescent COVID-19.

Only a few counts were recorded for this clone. The CDR3 loop is CASERTGSMNTEAFF. CDR3 bases: TGTGCCTCCGAACGGACAGGGTCCATGAACACTGAAGCTTTCTTT. The chain uses TRBV30 and TRBJ1-1, with 8 bases identical to TRBD1. The CDR3 contains 15 residues. Trimming took 7 bases from V and 0 from J; bases not matched to a gene: 10. Germline CDR1 reads GTSNPN; CDR2 reads SVGIG (reference sequence).

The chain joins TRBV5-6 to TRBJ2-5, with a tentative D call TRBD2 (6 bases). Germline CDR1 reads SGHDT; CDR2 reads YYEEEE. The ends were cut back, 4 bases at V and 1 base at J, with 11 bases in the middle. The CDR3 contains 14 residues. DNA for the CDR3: TGTGCCAGCAGCGAGCCGGGAGCCCAAGAGACCCAGTACTTC. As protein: CASSEPGAQETQYF.

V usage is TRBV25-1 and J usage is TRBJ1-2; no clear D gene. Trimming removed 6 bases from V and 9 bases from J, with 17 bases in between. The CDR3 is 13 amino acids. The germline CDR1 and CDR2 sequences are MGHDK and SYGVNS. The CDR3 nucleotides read TGTGCCAGCAGGGACTTCAGTGGGAAGAGCTACACCTTC. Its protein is CASRDFSGKSYTF.

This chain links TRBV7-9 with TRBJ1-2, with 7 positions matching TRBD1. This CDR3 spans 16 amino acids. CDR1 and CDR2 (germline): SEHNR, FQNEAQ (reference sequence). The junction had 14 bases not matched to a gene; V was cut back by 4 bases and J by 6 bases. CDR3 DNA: TGTGCCAGCAGCTCCCGGACAGGCACATTATACAATGGCTACACCTTC. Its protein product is CASSSRTGTLYNGYTF.

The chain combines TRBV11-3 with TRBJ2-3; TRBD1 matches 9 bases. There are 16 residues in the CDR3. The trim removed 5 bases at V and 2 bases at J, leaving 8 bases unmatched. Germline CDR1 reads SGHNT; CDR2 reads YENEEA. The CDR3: CASSVPGTGLTDTQYF. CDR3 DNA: TGTGCCAGCAGCGTCCCCGGGACAGGGCTCACAGATACGCAGTATTTT.

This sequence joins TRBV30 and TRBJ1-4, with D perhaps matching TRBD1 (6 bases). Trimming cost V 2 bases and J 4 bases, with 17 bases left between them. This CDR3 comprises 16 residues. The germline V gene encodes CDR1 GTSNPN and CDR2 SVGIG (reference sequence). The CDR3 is CAWSSKGQLINEKLFF. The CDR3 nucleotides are TGTGCCTGGAGTTCTAAAGGACAGCTAATTAATGAAAAACTGTTTTTT.